This T cell receptor (beta chain) comes out of a study of response to subunit inactivated influenza vaccine. The study, taken as a whole, reports: The authors proposed limited new T cell recruitment per seasonal influenza vaccination.

This clonotype was observed a handful of times. Its antigen is unidentified. TCRdb redid the calling of the RT-PCR reads with MiXCR, one entry per CDR3 protein. The sample holds 700,000 to 800,000 distinct CDR3 sequences; about a fifth are singletons and the top ten take roughly 10%. The CDR3 loop spans 13 amino acids. The V gene end was trimmed by 6 bases and the J gene end by 5 bases; junction bases not matched to a gene: 7. This rearrangement joins TRBV12-3 or TRBV12-4 to TRBJ2-7; 7 bases agree with TRBD2. The input for sequencing was PBMCs from blood, taken 5 days after vaccination. The origin of this receptor is a man between 50 and 59 years old who received an inactivated influenza vaccine. The CDR3 DNA follows: TGTGCCAGCAGGGGGGGGGACCGTCACGAGCAGTACTTC. Protein sequence: CASRGGDRHEQYF.